Each of the 27 T cell receptor beta chains below was sequenced from the same sample in a study of spatial heterogeneity in lung cancer. Time point reported: sample taken at primary tumor resection. Unsorted whole RNA from tumor, nontumor lung or frozen PBMC underwent sequencing. MiXCR, run by TCRdb on the 5' RACE reads, gives a single entry per CDR3 protein. Of around 75,000 distinct CDR3 sequences listed, 10% to 15% were seen once; the top ten hold roughly 7%. The sample consisted of PBMCs, taken at surgery. All receptors derive from a male donor with early-stage non-small cell lung cancer.

The chain employs TRBV6-2 or TRBV6-3 and TRBJ2-3; D gene ambiguous. The CDR3 length is 14 residues. Germline CDR1 reads MNHEY; CDR2 reads SVGEGT. Trimming cost V 5 bases and J 0 bases, with 9 bases left between them. CDR3 sequence reads: CASSPTSSTDTQYF. CDR3 bases: TGTGCCAGCAGTCCGACTTCTAGCACAGATACGCAGTATTTT.

This clonotype was picked up many times. The chain has TRBV27 and TRBJ2-3, with TRBD2 matching 10 bases. Germline V gene data show CDR1 as MNHEY and CDR2 as SMNVEV (reference sequence). The length of the CDR3 is 17 residues. The junction had 13 bases not matched to a gene; V was cut back by 5 bases and J by 5 bases. The DNA of the CDR3 is TGTGCCAGCAGTCCTACCAGCGGGAGGGCCGGGGTAGATACGCAGTATTTT. Its translation: CASSPTSGRAGVDTQYF.

V usage is TRBV3-1 and J usage is TRBJ1-1, with D unclear. Trimming left V 2 bases short and J 4 bases short, with 11 bases between. Germline V lookup: CDR1 LGHDT, CDR2 YNNKEL (reference sequence). The CDR3 covers 14 residues. CDR3 amino acids: CASSQLEHITEAFF. The CDR3 nucleotides are TGTGCCAGCAGCCAACTCGAGCATATCACTGAAGCTTTCTTT.

This clonotype was counted only a few times. This chain uses TRBV7-7 with TRBJ2-5, with D possibly TRBD2 on 7 matching bases. The V and J ends lost 5 bases and 2 bases respectively, with 21 bases between them. The CDR3 is made up of 17 amino acids. Per the germline V gene, CDR1 is SSHAT and CDR2 is FNYEAQ (reference sequence). The CDR3 coding sequence is TGTGCCAGCAGCCGCATCTCGGGGGGCTTGGGTCAAGAGACCCAGTACTTC. It specifies CASSRISGGLGQETQYF.

This clonotype was found a few times. The CDR3 here is CASSIVGSPNQPQHF. CDR3 in DNA: TGTGCCAGTAGTATAGTGGGCAGCCCCAATCAGCCCCAGCATTTT. The chain joins TRBV19 to TRBJ1-5; D remains ambiguous. Deletions cut 1 base from V and 3 bases from J, with 10 bases between. The CDR3 is 15 amino acids. Germline V CDR1 and CDR2: LNHDA, SQIVND (reference sequence).

In its sample, this clonotype was seen a few times. The genes are TRBV6-2 or TRBV6-3 and TRBJ1-2; no clear D gene. Germline CDR1 is MNHEY and CDR2 is SVGEGT. The CDR3 length is 12 residues. The V end lost 7 bases, the J end lost 4 bases, and 10 bases lay between the germline ends. In nucleotides, the CDR3 is TGTGCCAGCAATGAGCCCCTCTATGGCTACACCTTC. It yields the protein CASNEPLYGYTF.

This clonotype came up a few times. J is TRBJ1-1 and V is TRBV7-2; D gene ambiguous. Per germline, CDR1 SGHTA and CDR2 FQGNSA. Trimming removed 2 bases at V and 1 base at J, with 11 bases between. The CDR3 length is 15 residues. The CDR3 region is CASSLSPAANTEAFF. In DNA, the CDR3 is TGTGCCAGCAGCTTAAGCCCAGCAGCGAACACTGAAGCTTTCTTT.

This clonotype was counted a few times. This sequence joins TRBV6-2 or TRBV6-3 and TRBJ2-7; 12 bases agree with TRBD2. V dropped 5 bases and J dropped 1; count of bases not matched to a gene: 6. The V gene's germline CDR1 is MNHEY and CDR2 SVGEGT. The CDR3 contains 16 residues. The CDR3 protein is CASSETSGSSSYEQYF. The DNA of the CDR3 is TGTGCCAGCAGTGAGACTAGCGGGAGCTCTTCCTACGAGCAGTACTTC.

In its sample, this clonotype was seen a few times. The chain carries TRBV6-5 and TRBJ2-1, with 7 positions matching TRBD1. This CDR3 is 13 amino acids long. V shed 2 bases, J shed 5 bases, and the junction held 0 bases outside the gene matches. Germline-derived CDR1 and CDR2 are MNHEY and SVGAGI. The CDR3 loop reads CASSYGTDNEQFF. In nucleotides, the CDR3 is TGTGCCAGCAGTTACGGGACAGACAATGAGCAGTTCTTC.

This clonotype was seen at least ten times. The rearrangement links TRBV11-2 to TRBJ2-1; tentative D call: TRBD2 (6 bases). The CDR3 totals 15 residues. CDR1 and CDR2 (germline): SGHAT, FQNNGV. V lost 5 bases to trimming and J lost 2 bases, with 13 bases between them. CDR3 DNA: TGTGCCAGCAGCCCGGGGACTTTCGCCTACAATGAGCAGTTCTTC. Protein sequence: CASSPGTFAYNEQFF.

About this clonotype: Relative to the germline gene, one junction end is altered; a read error may explain this. J is TRBJ2-2 and V is TRBV3-1, with a possible D match to TRBD1 (6 bases). The germline CDR1 and CDR2 sequences are LGHDT and YNNKEL (reference sequence). CDR3 size: 18 residues. CDR3 DNA sequence: TGTGCCAGCAGCCGTCTCAACCCGGCAGGGGTTAACACCGGGGAGCCGTTTTTT. This encodes CASSRLNPAGVNTGEPFF.

The chain joins TRBV24-1 to TRBJ2-6; unclear D gene. The CDR3 spans 16 residues. The V end lost 4 bases, the J end lost 0 bases, and 9 bases lay between the germline ends. The germline V gene encodes CDR1 KGHDR and CDR2 SFDVKD. This chain's CDR3 is CATSDRHSSGANVLTF. CDR3 in DNA: TGTGCCACCAGTGACAGGCACAGCTCTGGGGCCAACGTCCTGACTTTC.

This clonotype was observed many times. This chain links TRBV25-1 with TRBJ2-2, with D unresolved. Trimming left V 7 bases short and J 1 base short, with 4 bases between. This CDR3 spans 12 amino acids. Germline CDR1 and CDR2: MGHDK and SYGVNS. In DNA, the CDR3 is TGTGCCAGCAACGGGAACACCGGGGAGCTGTTTTTT. It yields the protein CASNGNTGELFF.

The chain carries TRBV3-1 and TRBJ2-7; perhaps TRBD2 as D (7 bases). The CDR3 sequence is 13 residues long. V was clipped by 5 bases and J by 5 bases, with 13 bases between them. Germline loops: CDR1 LGHDT, CDR2 YNNKEL (reference sequence). In DNA, the CDR3 is TGTGCCAGCAGCTCCTCGGGGGGCAACGAGCAGTACTTC. Its translation is CASSSSGGNEQYF.

The chain recombines TRBV7-6 with TRBJ2-1, with 12 bases aligning to TRBD2. CDR1 and CDR2 (germline): SGHVS, FNYEAQ. The CDR3 runs 15 residues. Germline trimming cut 6 bases from V and 3 bases from J; bases unmatched to any gene: 3. The CDR3 loop reads CASSRTSGNYNEQFF. The CDR3 DNA is TGTGCCAGCAGTCGGACTAGCGGGAACTACAATGAGCAGTTCTTC.

The chain recombines TRBV20-1 with TRBJ2-7, with 8 bases matching TRBD1. The CDR3 has 12 residues. Germline V gene data show CDR1 as DFQATT and CDR2 as SNEGSKA (reference sequence). CDR3 in amino acids: CSHRGAWGEQYF. CDR3 nucleotide sequence: TGCAGCCACAGGGGGGCCTGGGGCGAGCAGTACTTC.

This clonotype is medium-sized (0.01 to 0.1%). The rearrangement uses TRBV29-1 and TRBJ2-2; tentative D call: TRBD2 (5 bases). CDR1 is SQVTM and CDR2 is ANQGSEA in the germline V gene. There are 12 residues in the CDR3. Trimming removed 6 bases from V and 5 bases from J, with 10 bases in between. CDR3 amino acids: CSVLPGTGELFF. The CDR3 nucleotides are TGCAGCGTCCTCCCGGGAACCGGGGAGCTGTTTTTT.

The rearrangement links TRBV5-1 to TRBJ2-1, with D perhaps TRBD2 (6 bases). Germline V gives CDR1 SGHRS, CDR2 YFSETQ. Trimming stripped 0 bases from V and 6 bases from J, with 13 bases between. This CDR3 region has 15 residues. CDR3 in amino acids: CASSLDGSGINEQFF. As DNA, the CDR3 is TGCGCCAGCAGCTTGGATGGTAGCGGTATCAATGAGCAGTTCTTC.

The V and J genes are TRBV29-1 and TRBJ1-3, with no clear D. V lost 1 base, J lost 4 bases, and 2 bases lay in between. Looked up from germline, CDR1 is SQVTM and CDR2 is ANQGSEA. The length of the CDR3 is 11 residues. DNA for the CDR3: TGCAGCGTTGAAGGGGGAAACACCATATATTTT. It yields the protein CSVEGGNTIYF.

This clonotype occurred a few times. The genes are TRBV24-1 and TRBJ1-1, with unresolved D. CDR3 length: 13 amino acids. Trimming took 5 bases from V and 2 from J, leaving 8 bases between them. Germline loops: CDR1 KGHDR, CDR2 SFDVKD. The DNA for the CDR3 is TGTGCCACCAGTGGAGGCCCTAACACTGAAGCTTTCTTT. Protein: CATSGGPNTEAFF.

This clonotype was observed a handful of times. The rearrangement uses TRBV27 and TRBJ2-3; weak D call: TRBD2 (6 bases). The length of the CDR3 is 20 residues. Germline lookup yields CDR1 MNHEY and CDR2 SMNVEV (reference sequence). Trimming stripped 6 bases from V and 2 bases from J, with 30 bases between. CDR3 sequence (DNA): TGTGCCAGCAGATCACTGAGTTTGGGGCTTGGACGGGGGAACACAGATACGCAGTATTTT. This codes for CASRSLSLGLGRGNTDTQYF.

This clonotype was counted at least ten times. V and J are TRBV4-3 and TRBJ2-1, with TRBD2 matching over 9 bases. Germline CDR1 is LGHNA and CDR2 is YSLEER. The CDR3 runs 14 residues. Losses at the gene ends were 1 base for V and 8 bases for J; bases not matched to a gene: 3. CDR3 DNA: TGCGCCAGCAGCCAAGTAGCGGGAGAGGATGAGCAGTTCTTC. Translated, it gives CASSQVAGEDEQFF.

A single count supports this clonotype. V and J are TRBV10-3 and TRBJ2-3; D is ambiguous. Germline lookup yields CDR1 ENHRY and CDR2 SYGVKD. This CDR3 comprises 13 residues. The V end was cut by 7 bases, the J end by 6 bases, with 14 bases between. In DNA, the CDR3 is TGTGCCATCAAGCCCGGCATTGGGGATACGCAGTATTTT. Amino acids: CAIKPGIGDTQYF.

In this sample, this clonotype turned up many times. The rearrangement joins TRBV5-1 to TRBJ1-5; TRBD1 agrees at 7 bases. Trimming at V came to 0 bases and at J to 7 bases, leaving 10 bases not matched to a gene. Germline CDR1 and CDR2: SGHRS and YFSETQ. The CDR3 has 16 residues. CDR3 loop: CASSLGDSTLQQPQHF. CDR3 coding DNA: TGCGCCAGCAGCTTGGGGGACAGCACCCTGCAACAGCCCCAGCATTTT.

V usage is TRBV20-1 and J usage is TRBJ2-7; 8 bases match TRBD2. This CDR3 has 14 amino acids. The V segment lost 7 bases and the J segment 2 bases; nucleotides outside the gene matches: 10. Germline CDR1 reads DFQATT; CDR2 reads SNEGSKA (reference sequence). Here the CDR3 DNA reads TGCAGTGTCATACCGGGACTAGGGACCTACGAGCAGTACTTC. This encodes CSVIPGLGTYEQYF.

With respect to this clonotype: A much larger clone differs from this one at a single base, so this may be a read error. The CDR3 ends on some other residue instead of the conserved phenylalanine or tryptophan, so this is likely a read error. The chain couples TRBV29-1 to TRBJ2-7; D not certain. This CDR3 is built from 12 residues. Germline V gives CDR1 SQVTM, CDR2 ANQGSEA. CDR3: CSAALGTYEQYL. The CDR3 region has the DNA TGCAGTGCGGCCCTAGGGACCTACGAGCAGTACCTC.

The sample holds a few counts of this clonotype. The chain joins TRBV27 to TRBJ2-1; the D gene is possibly TRBD2 (5 bases). The CDR3 covers 15 residues. V was cut by 3 bases and J by 0 bases, with 9 bases left in between. The germline gives CDR1 MNHEY, CDR2 SMNVEV (reference sequence). The CDR3 here is CASSFKEASYNEQFF. The CDR3 DNA follows: TGTGCCAGCAGTTTTAAGGAGGCCTCCTACAATGAGCAGTTCTTC.